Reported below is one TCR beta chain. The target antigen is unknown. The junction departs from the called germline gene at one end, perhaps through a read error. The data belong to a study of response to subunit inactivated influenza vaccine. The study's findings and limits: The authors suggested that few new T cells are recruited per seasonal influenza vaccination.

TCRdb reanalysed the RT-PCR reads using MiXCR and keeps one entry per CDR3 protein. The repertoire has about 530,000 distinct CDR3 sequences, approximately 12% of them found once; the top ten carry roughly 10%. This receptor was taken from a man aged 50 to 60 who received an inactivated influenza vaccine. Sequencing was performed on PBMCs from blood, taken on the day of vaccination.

The CDR3 here is CATSLQGAKNIQYF. CDR3 coding DNA: TGTGCCACCAGTTTACAGGGGGCCAAAAACATTCAGTACTTC. This chain joins TRBV12-3 or TRBV12-4 and TRBJ2-4; 7 bases align to TRBD1. This CDR3 is built from 14 residues.